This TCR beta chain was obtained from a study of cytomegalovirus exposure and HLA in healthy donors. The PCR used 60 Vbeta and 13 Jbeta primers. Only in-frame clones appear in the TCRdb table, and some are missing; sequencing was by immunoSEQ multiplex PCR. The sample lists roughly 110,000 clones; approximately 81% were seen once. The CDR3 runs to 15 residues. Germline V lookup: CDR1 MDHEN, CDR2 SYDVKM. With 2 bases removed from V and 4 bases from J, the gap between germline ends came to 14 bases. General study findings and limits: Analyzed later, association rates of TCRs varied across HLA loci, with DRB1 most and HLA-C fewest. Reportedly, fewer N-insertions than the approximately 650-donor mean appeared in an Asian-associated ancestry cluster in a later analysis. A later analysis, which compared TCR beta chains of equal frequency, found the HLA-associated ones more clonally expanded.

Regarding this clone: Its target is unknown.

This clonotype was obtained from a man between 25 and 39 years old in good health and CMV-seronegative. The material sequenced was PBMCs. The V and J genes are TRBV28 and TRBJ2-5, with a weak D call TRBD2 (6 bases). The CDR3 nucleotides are TGTGCCAGCAGTTTACGCGGGAACCTGGGAGAGACCCAGTACTTC. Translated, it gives CASSLRGNLGETQYF.